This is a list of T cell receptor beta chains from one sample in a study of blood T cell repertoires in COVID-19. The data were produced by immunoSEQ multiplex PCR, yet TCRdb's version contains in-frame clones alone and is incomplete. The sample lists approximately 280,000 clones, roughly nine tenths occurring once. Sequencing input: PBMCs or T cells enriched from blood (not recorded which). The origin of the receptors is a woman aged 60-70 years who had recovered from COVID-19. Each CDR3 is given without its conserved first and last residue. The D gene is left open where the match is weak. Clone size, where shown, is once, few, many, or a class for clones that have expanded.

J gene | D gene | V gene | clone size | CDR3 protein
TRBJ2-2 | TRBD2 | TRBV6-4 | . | ASRVLAGHTGELF
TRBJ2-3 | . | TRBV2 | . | ASSGSTSERGGPIYTDTQY
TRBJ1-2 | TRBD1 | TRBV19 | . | ASIPVRGQYGGYT
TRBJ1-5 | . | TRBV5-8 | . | ASSFDRSNQPQH
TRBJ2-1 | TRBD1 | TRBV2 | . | ASKGSGQGADEQF
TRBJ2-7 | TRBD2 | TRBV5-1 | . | ASNTAPTSGSQEQY
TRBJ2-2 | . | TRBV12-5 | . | ASGFGPRSAGGELF
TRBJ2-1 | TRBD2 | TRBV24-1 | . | ATSDSAGGPSNEQF
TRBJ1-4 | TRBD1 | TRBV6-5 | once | ASRFLTGSNEKLF
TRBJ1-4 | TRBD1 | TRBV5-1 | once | ASSGQGAGEKLF
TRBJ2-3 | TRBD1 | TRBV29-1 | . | SVPGQSTDTQY
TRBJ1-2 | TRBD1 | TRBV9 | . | ASSVDDRGLTNYGYT
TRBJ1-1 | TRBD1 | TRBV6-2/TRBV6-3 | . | ASSYWGDSEAF
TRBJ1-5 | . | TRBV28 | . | ASTRRGWEPQH
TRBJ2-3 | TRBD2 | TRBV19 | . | ASTPGGIDTDTQY
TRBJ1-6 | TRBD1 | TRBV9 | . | ASSVDPQGVNSPLH
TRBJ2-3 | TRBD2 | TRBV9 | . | ASSVGVTSREALFSTDTQY
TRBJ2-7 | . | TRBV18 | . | ASSPSGSGTYEQY
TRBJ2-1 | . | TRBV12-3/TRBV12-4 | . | ASTFGFNEQF
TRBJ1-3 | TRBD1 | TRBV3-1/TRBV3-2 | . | ASSQPGTGGNTIY
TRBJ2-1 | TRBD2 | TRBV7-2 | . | ASSASSGPYNEQF
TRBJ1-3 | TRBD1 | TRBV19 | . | ASRTRTGAVGNTIY
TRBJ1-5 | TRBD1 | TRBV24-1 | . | ATSDQDRDQPQH
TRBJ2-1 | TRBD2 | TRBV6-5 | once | ASTRVASGYNEQF
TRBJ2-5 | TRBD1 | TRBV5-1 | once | ASTRDRDRETQY
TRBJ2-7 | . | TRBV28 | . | ASSNPALHYEQY
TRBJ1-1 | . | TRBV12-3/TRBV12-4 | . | ASSLEVNTEAF
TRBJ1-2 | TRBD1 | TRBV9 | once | ASSPRTGFNYGYT
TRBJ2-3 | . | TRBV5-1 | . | ASSLALAESTDTQY
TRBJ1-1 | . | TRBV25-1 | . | ASSEYRAGISGTEAF
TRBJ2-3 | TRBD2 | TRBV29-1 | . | SVETSGSTDTQY
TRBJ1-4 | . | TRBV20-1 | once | SASQGGGEKLF
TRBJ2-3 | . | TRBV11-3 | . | ASSLVPDTQY
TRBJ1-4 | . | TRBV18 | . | ASSPSGFEKLF
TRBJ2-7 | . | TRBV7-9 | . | ASSLGAGYEQY
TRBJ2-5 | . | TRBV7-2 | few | ASSFWRDETQY
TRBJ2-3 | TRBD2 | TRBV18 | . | ATQETSGTDTQY
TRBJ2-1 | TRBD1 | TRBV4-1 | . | ASSHDDRAPYNEQF
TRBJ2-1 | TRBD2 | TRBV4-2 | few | ASRQTSGGYNEQF
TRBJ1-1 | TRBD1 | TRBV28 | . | ASRGTGAEAF
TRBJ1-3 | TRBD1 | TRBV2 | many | ASGRQGHSGNTIY
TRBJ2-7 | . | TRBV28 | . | ASSSGAGSYEQY
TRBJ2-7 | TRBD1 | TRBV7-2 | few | ASSLSQWGQVYEQY